This T cell receptor (beta chain) was observed in a study of T-cell reconstitution after alpha-beta-depleted transplantation in children (dated by TCRdb to the mid-2010s). The study in broad terms: T-cell immune reconstitution after TCRalphabeta/CD19-depleted allogeneic hematopoietic cell transplantation in children was quantitatively tracked in the study by means of TCR repertoire profiling. Overall study outcomes, separate from this receptor: In some patients, the high TCRbeta diversity seen at day 60 was put down to recipient T cells and intrathymic progenitors that had survived conditioning. Hyperexpanded clone frequencies declined over subsequent months; after one year, T-cell counts and TCRbeta diversity were mostly attributed to newly produced T cells. The apparently early alphabetaT-cell count recovery about two months after transplant was reportedly dependent on only several hundred rapidly expanded clones derived from non-depleted graft cells.

Taken from the germline V gene, the CDR1 and CDR2 loops are MRHNA and SNTAGT. The CDR3 starts with the cysteine, ends with the phenylalanine, and has 19 residues. Solely the CDR3 DNA is kept, with 57 bases framed from the first base. The germline V end is reduced by 2 bases and the J end by 4 bases; junction bases left unmatched: 11. On this clonotype: It lacks a known antigen. No base qualities exist here, and no much larger clone lies one base off it.

The treatment or condition label corresponds to: allogeneic hematopoietic cell transplantation with graft depleted of TCRalphabeta T cells and CD19 B cells. The children who served as transplant recipients had been given grafts of TCRalphabeta/CD19-depleted allogeneic hematopoietic cells. Preparation of the library involved PCR. For sequencing, an Illumina HiSeq 2500 was employed. Molecular barcoding was employed in the preparation of TCR libraries, with unique molecular identifiers being used to normalize TCRbeta repertoire quantification. TCRdb reprocessed the public reads (quality trimming at Q25 with fastp, clone calling with MiXCR) and kept in-frame beta chains. Rows merge per CDR3 protein into single entries with the most common DNA and genes. Recorded for this sample are some 150,000 distinct CDR3 sequences; 8% to 10% of them occurred a single time. The leading ten clones occupy about a sixth of the sample.

The receptor chain draws on TRBV6-4 and TRBJ2-1, and TRBD2 aligns with 13 junction nucleotides. The sample in question was PBMCs, mostly from graft donor cells, obtained 180 days after TCRalphabeta/CD19-depleted stem cell transplant. This clonotype was obtained from a female patient younger than 10 who had a stem cell transplant for congenital amegakaryocytic thrombocytopenia, so the T cells may come from the graft donor. DNA sequence: TGTGCCAGCAGTGACCCGAGACTAGCGGGGGGCCAAAAATACAATGAGCAGTTCTTC. This yields the protein CASSDPRLAGGQKYNEQFF.